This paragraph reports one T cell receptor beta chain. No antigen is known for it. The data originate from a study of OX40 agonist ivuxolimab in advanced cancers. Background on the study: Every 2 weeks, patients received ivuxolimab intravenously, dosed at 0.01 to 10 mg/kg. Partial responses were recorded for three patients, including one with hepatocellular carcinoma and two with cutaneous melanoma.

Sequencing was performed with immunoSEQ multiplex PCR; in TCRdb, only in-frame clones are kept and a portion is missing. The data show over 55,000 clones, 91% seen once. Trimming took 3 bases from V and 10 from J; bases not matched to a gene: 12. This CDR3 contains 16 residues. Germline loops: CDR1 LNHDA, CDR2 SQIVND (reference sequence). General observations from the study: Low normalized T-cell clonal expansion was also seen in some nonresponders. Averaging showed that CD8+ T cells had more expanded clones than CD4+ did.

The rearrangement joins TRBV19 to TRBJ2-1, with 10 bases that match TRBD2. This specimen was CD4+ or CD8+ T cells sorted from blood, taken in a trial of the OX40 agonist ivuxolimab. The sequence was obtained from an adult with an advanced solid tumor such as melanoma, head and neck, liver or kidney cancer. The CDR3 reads CASSMGSGRAGEEQFF. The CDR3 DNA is TGTGCCAGTAGTATGGGGAGCGGGAGGGCCGGGGAAGAGCAGTTCTTC.